This entry is about one T cell receptor beta chain. This entry belongs to a study of CXCR3-negative and CXCR3-positive naive CD8 T cells. In preparing the TRB cDNA libraries, 5' RACE with UMI labels was used. TCRdb reprocessed the 5' RACE reads, with one entry per CDR3 protein and no DNA. The sample table includes some 56,000 distinct CDR3 sequences. From germline, CDR1 is DFQATT and CDR2 SNEGSKA (reference sequence). The CDR3 consists of 15 residues. The TCR originated in a human donor in good health. Some clones in this sample may be carry-over from other donors' samples. This chain connects TRBV20-1 to TRBJ2-4; TCRdb designates TRBD1, a call that cannot be tested without DNA. Material for sequencing was memory CD8+ T cells from blood. CDR3 region: CSATPLIGADDIQYF.